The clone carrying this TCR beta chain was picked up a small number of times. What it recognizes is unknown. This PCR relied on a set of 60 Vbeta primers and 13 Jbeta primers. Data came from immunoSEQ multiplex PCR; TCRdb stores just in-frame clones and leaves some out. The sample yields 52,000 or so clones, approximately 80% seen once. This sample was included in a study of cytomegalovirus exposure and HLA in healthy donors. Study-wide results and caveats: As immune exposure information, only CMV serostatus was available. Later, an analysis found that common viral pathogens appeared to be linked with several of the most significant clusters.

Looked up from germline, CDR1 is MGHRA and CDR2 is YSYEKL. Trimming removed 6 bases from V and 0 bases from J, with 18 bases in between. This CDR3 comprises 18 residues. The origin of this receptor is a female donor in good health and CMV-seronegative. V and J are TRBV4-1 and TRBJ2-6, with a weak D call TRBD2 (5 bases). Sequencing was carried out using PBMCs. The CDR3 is CASSQKEGPTSGANVLTF. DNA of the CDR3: TGCGCCAGCAGTCAGAAAGAGGGCCCGACCTCTGGGGCCAACGTCCTGACTTTC.